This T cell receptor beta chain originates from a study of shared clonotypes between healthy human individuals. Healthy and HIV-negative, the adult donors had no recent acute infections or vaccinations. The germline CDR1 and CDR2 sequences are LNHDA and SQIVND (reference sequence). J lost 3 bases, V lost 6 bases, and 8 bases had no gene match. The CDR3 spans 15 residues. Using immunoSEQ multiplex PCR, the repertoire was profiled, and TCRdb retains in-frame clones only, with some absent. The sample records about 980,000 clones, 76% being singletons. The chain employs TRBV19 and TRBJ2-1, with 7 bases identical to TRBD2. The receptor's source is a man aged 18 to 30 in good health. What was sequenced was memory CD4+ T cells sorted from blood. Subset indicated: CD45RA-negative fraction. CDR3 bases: TGTGCCAGTAGCCACGGAGCGGGAATCTACAATGAGCAGTTCTTC. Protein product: CASSHGAGIYNEQFF.